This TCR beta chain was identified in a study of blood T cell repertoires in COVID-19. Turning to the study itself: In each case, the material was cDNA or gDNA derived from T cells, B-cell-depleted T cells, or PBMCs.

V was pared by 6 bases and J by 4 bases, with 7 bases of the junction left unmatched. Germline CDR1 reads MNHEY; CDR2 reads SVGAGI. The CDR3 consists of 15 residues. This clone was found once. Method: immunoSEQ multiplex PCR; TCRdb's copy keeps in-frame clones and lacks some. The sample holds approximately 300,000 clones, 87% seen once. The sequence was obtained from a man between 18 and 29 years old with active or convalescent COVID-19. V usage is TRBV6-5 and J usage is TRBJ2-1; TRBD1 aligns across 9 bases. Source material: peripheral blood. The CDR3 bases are TGTGCCAGCAGGGAGACAGGGGGGGCTTACAATGAGCAGTTCTTC. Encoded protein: CASRETGGAYNEQFF.